The 31 T cell receptor beta chains given below trace back to one sample, sequenced in a study of T cells in Graves' hyperthyroidism and ophthalmopathy. TCR beta CDR3 regions were amplified from RNA. Primed by the HTBI set, a first-round RT-PCR was run on the TCR CDR3. Via MiXCR, TCRdb re-called the multiplex PCR reads, giving one row per CDR3 protein. Of about 590,000 distinct CDR3 sequences listed, about a sixth are singletons. Sequenced material: blood. The receptor source for this set is a woman younger than 45 with Graves' hyperthyroidism.

This clonotype showed up many times. The chain combines TRBV20-1 with TRBJ2-7, with 8 positions matching TRBD1. Germline loops: CDR1 DFQATT, CDR2 SNEGSKA (reference sequence). The junction had 11 bases not matched to a gene; V was cut back by 5 bases and J by 5 bases. CDR3 length: 14 residues. CDR3 bases: TGCAGTGCTCCGCCCGGACAGGGAGGCGACGAGCAGTACTTC. Residues: CSAPPGQGGDEQYF.

This clonotype was counted at least ten times. The chain uses TRBV3-1 and TRBJ2-1, with 10 bases matching TRBD2. Germline-derived CDR1 and CDR2 are LGHDT and YNNKEL (reference sequence). The CDR3 spans 16 residues. V was pared by 5 bases and J by 6 bases, with 10 bases of the junction left unmatched. The CDR3 loop is CASSFWASGSSNEQFF. In DNA, the CDR3 is TGTGCCAGCAGCTTCTGGGCTAGCGGGAGTTCCAATGAGCAGTTCTTC.

The rearrangement uses TRBV18 and TRBJ2-7, with TRBD2 matching over 13 bases. From germline, CDR1 is KGHSH and CDR2 LQKENI. The CDR3 sequence is 18 residues long. Losses at the gene ends were 3 bases for V and 2 bases for J; bases not matched to a gene: 10. CDR3 DNA sequence: TGTGCCAGCTCACCGCTCGGACTAGCGGGAGCGGCCACCTACGAGCAGTACTTC. It codes for CASSPLGLAGAATYEQYF.

Regarding this clonotype: Being one base from a much bigger clone, this may be a read error. This chain joins TRBV2 and TRBJ2-7; D is perhaps TRBD1 (6 bases). Germline assignment: CDR1 SNHLY and CDR2 FYNNEI. The CDR3 sequence is 13 residues long. The CDR3 loop reads CASSTGQTYGQYF. The DNA of the CDR3 is TGTGCCAGCAGTACCGGACAGACCTACGGGCAGTACTTC.

This clonotype was recorded many times. The chain links TRBV12-3 or TRBV12-4 to TRBJ1-2; TRBD1 might be the D (5 bases). This CDR3 region has 13 residues. The V end was cut by 3 bases, the J end by 8 bases, with 13 bases between. The CDR3 DNA follows: TGTGCCAGCAGTTTTCGGGGGATTGGCGGCTACACCTTC. Translated: CASSFRGIGGYTF.

The sample holds a few counts of this clonotype. DNA of the CDR3: TGCAGTGCTCGGACAGGGGGCGATATTTTCTCCTACGAGCAGTACTTC. Translation gives CSARTGGDIFSYEQYF. This chain connects TRBV20-1 to TRBJ2-7; 11 bases fit TRBD1. This CDR3 is built from 16 residues. The J segment lost 0 bases and the V segment lost 5 bases, leaving 9 bases of the junction unmatched. Looked up from germline, CDR1 is DFQATT and CDR2 is SNEGSKA (reference sequence).

This clonotype was seen ten or more times. The chain is built from TRBV29-1 and TRBJ2-1; 14 nucleotides line up with TRBD2. Germline-derived CDR1 and CDR2 are SQVTM and ANQGSEA. CDR3 size: 13 residues. The ends lost 8 bases at V and 8 bases at J; junction bases unmatched: 5. The chain's CDR3 is CSIGTSGSYEQFF. The CDR3 region has the DNA TGCAGCATCGGGACTAGCGGGAGTTATGAGCAGTTCTTC.

This clonotype was picked up many times. V is TRBV20-1 and J is TRBJ1-2, with unresolved D. V shed 3 bases and J shed 4 bases, with 9 bases lying between them. CDR3 length equals 12 residues. The germline CDR1 and CDR2 sequences are DFQATT and SNEGSKA (reference sequence). The CDR3 here is CSARPAGYGYTF. The CDR3 DNA reads TGCAGTGCTAGGCCGGCCGGCTATGGCTACACCTTC.

This clonotype was detected many times. The chain uses TRBV30 and TRBJ2-2, with no clear D. CDR1 and CDR2 (germline): GTSNPN, SVGIG (reference sequence). This CDR3 has 12 residues. V gave up 3 bases and J gave up 8 bases, with 10 bases separating them. The CDR3 DNA reads as TGTGCCTGGAGAGTACGTAGAGGGGAGCTGTTTTTT. Encoded protein: CAWRVRRGELFF.

This clonotype has just a few counts. This clone may be a read error of a much larger clone one base away. As the CDR3 is not closed by the conserved phenylalanine or tryptophan, this likely results from a read error. This chain joins TRBV2 and TRBJ2-1, with D possibly being TRBD2 (6 bases). CDR3 length: 15 residues. The germline V and J ends were trimmed by 8 bases and 0 bases, with 14 bases remaining between them. Germline V gives CDR1 SNHLY, CDR2 FYNNEI. In DNA, the CDR3 is TGTGCCAGCTCCGGGCGGGGTTCCTCCTACAATGAGCAGTTCTCC. Its protein is CASSGRGSSYNEQFS.

This clonotype was seen at least ten times. V is TRBV7-2 and J is TRBJ2-1; perhaps TRBD1 as D (6 bases). Germline CDR1 SGHTA, CDR2 FQGNSA. The CDR3 spans 14 residues. Trimming removed 3 bases from V and 4 bases from J, with 10 bases in between. Here the CDR3 DNA reads TGTGCCAGCAGCTTTCAACAGGGATACAATGAGCAGTTCTTC. It is translated as CASSFQQGYNEQFF.

This clonotype showed up many times. This sequence joins TRBV6-1 and TRBJ2-3; 7 nucleotides match TRBD2. CDR1 is MNHNS, CDR2 SASEGT, per germline. The CDR3 has 13 residues. J gave up 3 bases and V 7 bases, and 4 bases lay outside the gene matches. The CDR3 spells CASTRTSTDTQYF. The CDR3 DNA reads TGTGCCAGCACCCGGACTAGTACAGATACGCAGTATTTT.

V and J are TRBV6-2 or TRBV6-3 and TRBJ2-2; the D is unclear. Trimming left V 4 bases short and J 5 bases short, with 11 bases between. The germline gives CDR1 MNHEY, CDR2 SVGEGT. The CDR3 is 14 residues long. CDR3 in DNA: TGTGCCAGCAGTTGGTTTGGTACTACCGGGGAGCTGTTTTTT. Protein: CASSWFGTTGELFF.

The chain links TRBV20-1 to TRBJ2-7; 7 nucleotides match TRBD1. The CDR3 covers 12 residues. J gave up 3 bases and V 8 bases, and 7 bases lay outside the gene matches. Per the germline V gene, CDR1 is DFQATT and CDR2 is SNEGSKA (reference sequence). DNA for the CDR3: TGCAGTACGATGGGACAGAGCTACGAGCAGTACTTC. Amino acids: CSTMGQSYEQYF.

This clonotype occurred a few times. V and J are TRBV5-1 and TRBJ2-5; TRBD2 is a possible D gene (5 bases). Germline V gives CDR1 SGHRS, CDR2 YFSETQ. The CDR3 contains 15 residues. Trimming removed 4 bases from V and 6 bases from J, with 19 bases in between. CDR3 region: CASSGHSVRGQTQYF. DNA of the CDR3: TGCGCCAGCAGCGGTCACAGCGTCCGAGGGCAGACCCAGTACTTC. Full variable domain (outside the CDR3, taken from reference TRBV5-1 and TRBJ2-5): KAGVTQTPRYLIKTRGQQVTLSCSPISGHRSVSWYQQTPGQGLQFLFEYFSETQRNKGNFPGRFSGRQFSNSRSEMNVSTLELGDSALYLCASSGHSVRGQTQYFGPGTRLLVL.

This clonotype was recorded at least ten times. The rearrangement joins TRBV7-3 to TRBJ2-3; D possibly corresponds to TRBD2 (6 bases). The CDR3 is made up of 16 amino acids. Germline V CDR1 and CDR2: SGHTA, FQGTGA. V lost 2 bases and J 4 bases, leaving 16 bases between the germline ends. The CDR3 region is CASSLQLGSGSDTQYF. The CDR3 DNA sequence: TGTGCCAGCAGCTTACAATTGGGTAGCGGATCAGATACGCAGTATTTT.

This clonotype was seen only a few times. The chain couples TRBV7-2 to TRBJ2-2; 15 nucleotides align to TRBD2. The germline V gene has CDR1 SGHTA and CDR2 FQGNSA. The CDR3 is made up of 16 amino acids. Trimming took 3 bases from V and 6 from J; bases not matched to a gene: 2. The CDR3 nucleotides are TGTGCCAGCAGCTTCGGACTAGCGGGAGGGGCCGGGGAGCTGTTTTTT. Translating it yields CASSFGLAGGAGELFF.

The genes are TRBV4-3 and TRBJ2-3; D is unclear. Trimming pared 3 bases from V and 2 bases from J, leaving 9 bases between. The germline V gene encodes CDR1 LGHNA and CDR2 YSLEER. The CDR3 totals 14 residues. Here the CDR3 DNA reads TGCGCCAGCAGCCAGAGACATTACACAGATACGCAGTATTTT. Translated: CASSQRHYTDTQYF.

This clonotype was picked up many times. This chain joins TRBV10-3 and TRBJ1-1; D is unresolved. The germline V gene has CDR1 ENHRY and CDR2 SYGVKD. This CDR3 is built from 13 residues. V shed 9 bases and J shed 1 base, with 12 bases lying between them. The CDR3 DNA reads as TGTGCCATTTGCGAGGCGTCGAACACTGAAGCTTTCTTT. As protein: CAICEASNTEAFF.

The rearrangement uses TRBV9 and TRBJ1-2; 7 bases align to TRBD1. This CDR3 is built from 16 residues. J gave up 8 bases and V 4 bases, and 17 bases lay outside the gene matches. The germline V gene has CDR1 SGDLS and CDR2 YYNGEE. The CDR3 DNA reads as TGTGCCAGCAGCCCTCATGACGACAGGGAAGGACTCGGCTACACCTTC. This codes for CASSPHDDREGLGYTF.

In this sample, this clonotype turned up many times. The rearrangement uses TRBV27 and TRBJ2-1; 7 bases line up with TRBD2. Germline CDR1 reads MNHEY; CDR2 reads SMNVEV (reference sequence). V shed 0 bases and J 4 bases; nucleotides not matched to a gene: 6. The CDR3 loop spans 16 amino acids. In nucleotides, the CDR3 is TGTGCCAGCAGTTTATCGACGGCGGGGGAATACAATGAGCAGTTCTTC. Its translation is CASSLSTAGEYNEQFF.

CDR3 sequence: CASSIGVRWEQFF. CDR3 bases: TGTGCCAGTAGTATTGGAGTACGCTGGGAGCAGTTCTTC. This chain connects TRBV19 to TRBJ2-1; D remains ambiguous. Germline V gene lookup returns CDR1 LNHDA and CDR2 SQIVND (reference sequence). Trimming pared 3 bases from V and 10 bases from J, leaving 13 bases between. The CDR3 is made up of 13 amino acids. Supplemented by reference TRBV19 and TRBJ2-1, the full variable domain reads DGGITQSPKYLFRKEGQNVTLSCEQNLNHDAMYWYRQDPGQGLRLIYYSQIVNDFQKGDIAEGYSVSREKKESFPLTVTSAQKNPTAFYLCASSIGVRWEQFFGPGTRLTVL.

This clonotype has ten or more counts. The chain joins TRBV2 to TRBJ2-3; D is unclear. Germline assignment: CDR1 SNHLY and CDR2 FYNNEI. V lost 3 bases and J lost 3, with 10 bases in between. The CDR3 extends over 14 amino acids. DNA of the CDR3: TGTGCCAGCAGTGATGGTTTGGGTACAGATACGCAGTATTTT. Residues: CASSDGLGTDTQYF.

This clonotype was counted many times. The chain couples TRBV5-1 to TRBJ2-7, with a tentative D call TRBD1 (6 bases). Trimming cost V 1 base and J 1 base, with 18 bases left between them. The CDR3 has 17 residues. CDR1 SGHRS and CDR2 YFSETQ come from the germline V gene. CDR3 nucleotide sequence: TGCGCCAGCAGCTTGAGGGTTGGGACATCGACTTCCTACGAGCAGTACTTC. Translation: CASSLRVGTSTSYEQYF.

V and J are TRBV29-1 and TRBJ1-1, with 10 bases matching TRBD1. CDR1 SQVTM and CDR2 ANQGSEA come from the germline V gene. The V segment lost 7 bases and the J segment 4 bases; nucleotides outside the gene matches: 6. CDR3 size: 13 residues. The CDR3 reads CSGVGQGTTEAFF. The CDR3 DNA is TGCAGCGGTGTGGGACAGGGGACCACTGAAGCTTTCTTT. The variable domain in full, with the rest retrieved from reference TRBV29-1 and TRBJ1-1, is SAVISQKPSRDICQRGTSLTIQCQVDSQVTMMFWYRQQPGQSLTLIATANQGSEATYESGFVIDKFPISRPNLTFSTLTVSNMSPEDSSIYLCSGVGQGTTEAFFGQGTRLTVV.

V is TRBV6-1 and J is TRBJ2-7, with D possibly being TRBD2 (5 bases). The germline V and J ends were trimmed by 1 base and 3 bases, with 10 bases remaining between them. CDR1 is MNHNS and CDR2 is SASEGT in the germline V gene. This CDR3 contains 14 residues. The CDR3 spells CASSEVLVRYEQYF. CDR3 sequence (DNA): TGTGCCAGCAGTGAAGTACTAGTTCGCTACGAGCAGTACTTC.

V and J are TRBV7-6 and TRBJ2-1; 11 bases align to TRBD1. The CDR3 is 15 residues long. With 5 bases clipped from V and 9 bases from J, the junction kept 9 bases outside the gene matches. Germline V gives CDR1 SGHVS, CDR2 FNYEAQ. In DNA form, the CDR3 reads TGTGCCAGCAGCGTTTACCGGGACAGGGGGATTGAGCAGTTCTTC. Its protein product is CASSVYRDRGIEQFF.

This clonotype was detected only a few times. The chain uses TRBV20-1 and TRBJ2-1; 7 nucleotides line up with TRBD1. The length of the CDR3 is 15 residues. The V segment lost 5 bases and the J segment 5 bases; nucleotides outside the gene matches: 12. Germline-derived CDR1 and CDR2 are DFQATT and SNEGSKA (reference sequence). CDR3 in amino acids: CSAGDGQVINNEQFF. For the CDR3, the DNA is TGCAGTGCTGGCGACGGACAGGTTATCAACAATGAGCAGTTCTTC.

This clonotype was found a few times. This chain joins TRBV29-1 and TRBJ2-1; 14 bases map to TRBD2. With V trimmed by 1 base and J by 7 bases, 3 bases remained unmatched. The CDR3 contains 15 residues. Germline CDR1 reads SQVTM; CDR2 reads ANQGSEA. The CDR3 protein is CSVEGLAGGLNEQFF. Here the CDR3 DNA reads TGCAGCGTTGAAGGACTAGCGGGAGGGCTGAATGAGCAGTTCTTC.

This clonotype was seen many times. At one of its ends the junction is not consistent with the germline gene, which may arise from a read error. The chain combines TRBV5-1 with TRBJ2-3, with 8 bases matching TRBD1. Germline loops: CDR1 SGHRS, CDR2 YFSETQ. The CDR3 contains 14 residues. CDR3 coding DNA: TGTGCCAGCAGCTTAGCAGGGGGCGCAGATACGCAGTATTTT. This gives the protein CASSLAGGADTQYF.

This clonotype was seen many times. The chain has TRBV2 and TRBJ1-1; D might be TRBD1 (6 bases). Germline V gives CDR1 SNHLY, CDR2 FYNNEI. The germline V and J ends were trimmed by 3 bases and 5 bases, with 10 bases remaining between them. The CDR3 spans 13 residues. The CDR3 DNA is TGTGCCAGCAGTGATGTAGGGGGAACTGAAGCTTTCTTT. This codes for CASSDVGGTEAFF.